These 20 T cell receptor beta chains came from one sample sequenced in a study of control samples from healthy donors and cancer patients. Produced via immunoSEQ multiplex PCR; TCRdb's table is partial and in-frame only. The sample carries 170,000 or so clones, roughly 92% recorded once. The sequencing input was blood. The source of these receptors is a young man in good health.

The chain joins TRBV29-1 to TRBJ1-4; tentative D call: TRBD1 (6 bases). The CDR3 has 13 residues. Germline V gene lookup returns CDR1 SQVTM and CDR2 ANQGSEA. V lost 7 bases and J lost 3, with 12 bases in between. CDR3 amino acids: CSAADRPNEKLFF. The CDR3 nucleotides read TGCAGCGCCGCGGACAGACCTAATGAAAAACTGTTTTTT.

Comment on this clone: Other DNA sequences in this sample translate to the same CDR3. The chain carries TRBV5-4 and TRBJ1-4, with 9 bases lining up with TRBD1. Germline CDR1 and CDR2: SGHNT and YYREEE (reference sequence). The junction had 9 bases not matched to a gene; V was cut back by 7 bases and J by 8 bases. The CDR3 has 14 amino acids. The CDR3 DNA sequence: TGTGCCAGCGGGGGACAGGGATCCAACGAAAAACTGTTTTTT. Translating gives CASGGQGSNEKLFF.

Here the CDR3 DNA reads TGTGCCAGTAGTCCCCAGGGGATAGAGACCCAGTACTTC. Translating gives CASSPQGIETQYF. The genes are TRBV19 and TRBJ2-5, with D possibly matching TRBD1 (6 bases). V was pared by 5 bases and J by 4 bases, with 11 bases between. The CDR3 contains 13 residues. Per the germline V gene, CDR1 is LNHDA and CDR2 is SQIVND (reference sequence).

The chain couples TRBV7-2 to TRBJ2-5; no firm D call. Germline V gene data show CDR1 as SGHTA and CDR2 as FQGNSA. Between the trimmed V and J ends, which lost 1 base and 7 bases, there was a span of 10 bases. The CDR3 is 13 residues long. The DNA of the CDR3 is TGTGCCAGCAGCTTAGATAGGGTGGGGACCCAGTACTTC. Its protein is CASSLDRVGTQYF.

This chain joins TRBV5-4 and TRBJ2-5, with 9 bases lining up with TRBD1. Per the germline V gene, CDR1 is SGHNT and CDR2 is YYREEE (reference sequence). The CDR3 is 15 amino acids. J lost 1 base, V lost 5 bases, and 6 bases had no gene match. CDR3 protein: CASSLTGGTQETQYF. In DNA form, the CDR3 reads TGTGCCAGCAGTCTTACAGGGGGCACCCAAGAGACCCAGTACTTC.

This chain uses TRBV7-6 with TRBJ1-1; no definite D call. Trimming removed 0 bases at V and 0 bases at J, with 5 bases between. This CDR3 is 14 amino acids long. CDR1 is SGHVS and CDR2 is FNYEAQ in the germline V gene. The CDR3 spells CASSLAPLNTEAFF. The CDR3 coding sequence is TGTGCCAGCAGCTTAGCGCCTCTGAACACTGAAGCTTTCTTT.

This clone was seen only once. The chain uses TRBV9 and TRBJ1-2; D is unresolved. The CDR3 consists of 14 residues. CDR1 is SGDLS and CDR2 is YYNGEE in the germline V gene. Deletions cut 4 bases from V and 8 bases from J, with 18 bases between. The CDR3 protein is CASSPYSAFGGYTF. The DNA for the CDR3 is TGTGCCAGCAGCCCATATTCGGCCTTCGGGGGCTACACCTTC.

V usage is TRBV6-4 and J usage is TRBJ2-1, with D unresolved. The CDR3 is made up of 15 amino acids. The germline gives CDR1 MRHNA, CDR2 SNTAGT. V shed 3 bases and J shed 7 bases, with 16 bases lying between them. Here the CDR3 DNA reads TGTGCCAGCAGTGAAAGTGCGGCATACGGGAATGAGCAGTTCTTC. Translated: CASSESAAYGNEQFF.

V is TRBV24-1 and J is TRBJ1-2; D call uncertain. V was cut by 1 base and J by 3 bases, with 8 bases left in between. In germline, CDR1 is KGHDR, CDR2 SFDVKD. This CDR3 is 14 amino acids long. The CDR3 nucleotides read TGTGCCACCAGTGATTTTAGGGTGGACTATGGCTACACCTTC. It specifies CATSDFRVDYGYTF.

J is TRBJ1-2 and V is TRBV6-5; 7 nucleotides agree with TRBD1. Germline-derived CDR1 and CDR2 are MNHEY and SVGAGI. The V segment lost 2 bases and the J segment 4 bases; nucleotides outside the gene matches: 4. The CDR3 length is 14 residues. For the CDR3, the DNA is TGTGCCAGCAGTTACCGGGGACAGCTCTATGGCTACACCTTC. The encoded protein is CASSYRGQLYGYTF.

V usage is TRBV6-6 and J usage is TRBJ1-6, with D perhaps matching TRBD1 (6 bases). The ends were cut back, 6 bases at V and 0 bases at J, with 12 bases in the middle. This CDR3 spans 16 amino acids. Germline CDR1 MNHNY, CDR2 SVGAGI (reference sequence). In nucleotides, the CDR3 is TGTGCCAGCAGCGGAGACAGGAGCTCCTATAATTCACCCCTCCACTTT. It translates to CASSGDRSSYNSPLHF.

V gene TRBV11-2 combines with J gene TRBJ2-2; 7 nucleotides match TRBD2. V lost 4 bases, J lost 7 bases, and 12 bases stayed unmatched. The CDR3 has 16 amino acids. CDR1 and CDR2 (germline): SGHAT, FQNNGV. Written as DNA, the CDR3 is TGTGCCAGCAGCTCCGAGGGAGGGGCCTACATCGGGGAGCTGTTTTTT. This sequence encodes CASSSEGGAYIGELFF.

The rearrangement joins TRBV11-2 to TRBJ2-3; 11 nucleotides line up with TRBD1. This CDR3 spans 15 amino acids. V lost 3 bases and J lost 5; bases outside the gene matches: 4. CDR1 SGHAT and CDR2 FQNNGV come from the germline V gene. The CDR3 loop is CASSFAGTGGDTQYF. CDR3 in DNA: TGTGCCAGCAGCTTCGCCGGGACAGGGGGAGATACGCAGTATTTT.

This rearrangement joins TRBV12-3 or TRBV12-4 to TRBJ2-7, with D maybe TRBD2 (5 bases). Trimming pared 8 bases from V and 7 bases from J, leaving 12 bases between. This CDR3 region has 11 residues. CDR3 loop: CASSTGEEQYF. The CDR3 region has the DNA TGTGCCAGCTCTACCGGGGAGGAGCAGTACTTC.

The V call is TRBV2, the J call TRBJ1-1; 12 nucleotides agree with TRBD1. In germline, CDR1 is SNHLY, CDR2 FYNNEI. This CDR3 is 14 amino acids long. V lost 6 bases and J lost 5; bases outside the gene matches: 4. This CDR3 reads CASRQGQGATEAFF. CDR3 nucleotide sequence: TGTGCCAGCAGGCAGGGACAGGGGGCGACTGAAGCTTTCTTT.

CDR3 in amino acids: CASSLGAGAYNEQFF. The CDR3 DNA sequence: TGTGCCAGCAGCTTAGGAGCGGGAGCCTACAATGAGCAGTTCTTC. The J gene is TRBJ2-1, the V gene TRBV7-9; TRBD2 matches at 8 bases. Trimming removed 1 base from V and 2 bases from J; junction bases left unmatched: 1. The CDR3 runs 15 residues. Germline V gives CDR1 SEHNR, CDR2 FQNEAQ (reference sequence).

The chain's CDR3 is CAGLRPQHF. The CDR3 DNA is TGTGCCGGGCTGAGGCCCCAGCATTTT. V and J are TRBV12-3 or TRBV12-4 and TRBJ1-5; unclear D gene. The CDR3 runs 9 residues. Trimming left V 11 bases short and J 9 bases short, with 8 bases between.

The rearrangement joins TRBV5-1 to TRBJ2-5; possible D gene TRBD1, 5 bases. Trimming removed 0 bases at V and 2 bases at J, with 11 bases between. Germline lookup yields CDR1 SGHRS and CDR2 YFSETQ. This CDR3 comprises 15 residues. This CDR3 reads CASSLASQGQETQYF. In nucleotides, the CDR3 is TGCGCCAGCAGCTTGGCTTCGCAGGGTCAAGAGACCCAGTACTTC.

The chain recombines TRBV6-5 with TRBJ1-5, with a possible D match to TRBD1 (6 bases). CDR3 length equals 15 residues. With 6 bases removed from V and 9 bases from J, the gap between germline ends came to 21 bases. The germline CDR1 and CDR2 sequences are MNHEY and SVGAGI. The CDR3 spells CASSGGGGQFAPQHF. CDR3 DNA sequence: TGTGCCAGCAGCGGTGGGGGGGGGCAGTTCGCGCCCCAGCATTTT.

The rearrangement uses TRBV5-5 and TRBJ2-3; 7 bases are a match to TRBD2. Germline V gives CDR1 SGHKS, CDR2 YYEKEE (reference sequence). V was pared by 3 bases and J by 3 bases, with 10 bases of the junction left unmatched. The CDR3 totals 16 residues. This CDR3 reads CASSSKAGRGTDTQYF. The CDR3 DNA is TGTGCCAGCAGCTCTAAAGCGGGGCGGGGTACAGATACGCAGTATTTT.